Shown below are 14 T cell receptor beta chains from a single sample sequenced in a study of T cell responses to AZD1222 COVID-19 vaccine. Profiled with immunoSEQ multiplex PCR; TCRdb holds only in-frame clones, not every one. The sample lists 75,000 to 95,000 clones; approximately 89% were seen once. The sequencing used peripheral blood, collected 28 days after the second AZD1222 dose. All receptors derive from an adult who received the AZD1222 COVID-19 vaccine.

V usage is TRBV12-5 and J usage is TRBJ2-3; D remains unclear. The CDR3 runs 12 residues. Germline V lookup: CDR1 LGHNT, CDR2 FRNRAP. V shed 0 bases and J shed 5 bases, with 3 bases lying between them. The CDR3 DNA follows: TGTGCTAGTGGTTTGGTCAGAGATACGCAGTATTTT. Protein product: CASGLVRDTQYF.

V gene TRBV24-1 combines with J gene TRBJ2-5, with 9 bases lining up with TRBD1. The CDR3 extends over 14 amino acids. V was clipped by 6 bases and J by 5 bases; unmatched bases: 6. The V gene's germline CDR1 is KGHDR and CDR2 SFDVKD. This chain's CDR3 is CATSKTGGTETQYF. CDR3 DNA: TGTGCCACCAGTAAAACAGGGGGCACGGAGACCCAGTACTTC.

Only one count was recorded for this clone. J is TRBJ2-5 and V is TRBV15; maybe TRBD1 (6 bases). The CDR3 totals 20 residues. V lost 2 bases and J lost 0, with 25 bases in between. Germline loops: CDR1 LNHNV, CDR2 YYDKDF (reference sequence). The CDR3 here is CATSRPLWRDRRTNQETQYF. For the CDR3, the DNA is TGTGCCACCAGCAGACCATTATGGCGAGACAGGCGTACCAACCAAGAGACCCAGTACTTC.

The CDR3 protein is CASSFSDRDEQYF. The CDR3 nucleotides read TGTGCCAGCAGCTTTTCCGACAGAGACGAGCAGTACTTC. The chain employs TRBV5-6 and TRBJ2-7, with a tentative D call TRBD1 (5 bases). Trimming cost V 2 bases and J 5 bases, with 11 bases left between them. In germline, CDR1 is SGHDT, CDR2 YYEEEE. CDR3 length: 13 amino acids.

DNA for the CDR3: TGTGCCAGCAGCTTAAACACCGCGCCGGATACGCAGTATTTT. It translates to CASSLNTAPDTQYF. The rearrangement uses TRBV5-4 and TRBJ2-3, with no clear D. Germline values: CDR1 SGHNT, CDR2 YYREEE (reference sequence). The CDR3 covers 14 residues. Trimming removed 2 bases from V and 6 bases from J, with 13 bases in between.

V gene TRBV28 combines with J gene TRBJ1-6, with 7 positions matching TRBD1. CDR1 and CDR2 (germline): MDHEN, SYDVKM. J gave up 6 bases and V 4 bases, and 6 bases lay outside the gene matches. This CDR3 has 15 residues. CDR3 sequence: CASSSGQTLNSPLHF. CDR3 nucleotide sequence: TGTGCCAGCAGTTCGGGACAGACTCTTAATTCACCCCTCCACTTT.

The chain recombines TRBV4-1 with TRBJ2-1, with 7 nucleotides matching TRBD1. V shed 4 bases, J shed 5 bases, and the junction held 8 bases outside the gene matches. In germline, CDR1 is MGHRA, CDR2 YSYEKL. The CDR3 consists of 15 residues. The CDR3 region is CASSPTGFMDNEQFF. The CDR3 DNA sequence: TGCGCCAGCAGCCCGACAGGGTTTATGGACAATGAGCAGTTCTTC.

The chain is built from TRBV29-1 and TRBJ2-7; TRBD1 matches at 12 bases. This CDR3 contains 17 residues. With V trimmed by 4 bases and J by 3 bases, 13 bases remained unmatched. From germline, CDR1 is SQVTM and CDR2 ANQGSEA. CDR3 nucleotide sequence: TGCAGCGTTGGTGGGACAGGGGGCTTTCCGACCCTCTACGAGCAGTACTTC. This codes for CSVGGTGGFPTLYEQYF.

The V call is TRBV6-5, the J call TRBJ2-7; the D gene is possibly TRBD2 (5 bases). The ends were cut back, 0 bases at V and 3 bases at J, with 15 bases in the middle. The germline V gene has CDR1 MNHEY and CDR2 SVGAGI. The CDR3 runs 16 residues. The CDR3 DNA reads TGTGCCAGCAGTTACTCGAGTAGCGCCAGCTTCTACGAGCAGTACGTC. Translation gives CASSYSSSASFYEQYV.

The V call is TRBV18, the J call TRBJ2-2; D gene uncertain. Germline V gene sequence: CDR1 KGHSH, CDR2 LQKENI. Trimming stripped 3 bases from V and 2 bases from J, with 10 bases between. This CDR3 is 15 amino acids long. The CDR3 loop is CASSPQASNTGELFF. The CDR3 region has the DNA TGTGCCAGCTCACCCCAGGCGTCAAACACCGGGGAGCTGTTTTTT.

V gene TRBV6-1 combines with J gene TRBJ1-6; TRBD1 might be the D (5 bases). The germline V gene encodes CDR1 MNHNS and CDR2 SASEGT. The CDR3 has 15 residues. The V end was cut by 3 bases, the J end by 8 bases, with 14 bases between. CDR3 in DNA: TGTGCCAGCAGTGACGCGGGACTGGATGATTCACCCCTCCACTTT. It yields the protein CASSDAGLDDSPLHF.

V and J are TRBV9 and TRBJ1-1; D may be TRBD1 (6 bases). V lost 1 base, J lost 1 base, and 8 bases lay in between. Germline values: CDR1 SGDLS, CDR2 YYNGEE. CDR3 length: 14 residues. This chain's CDR3 is CASSVQGKNTEAFF. For the CDR3, the DNA is TGTGCCAGCAGCGTACAGGGGAAGAACACTGAAGCTTTCTTT.

This sequence joins TRBV7-3 and TRBJ2-7, with TRBD1 matching over 7 bases. The CDR3 consists of 15 residues. Unmatched junction bases numbered 13, after V lost 5 bases and J lost 6 bases. CDR1 SGHTA and CDR2 FQGTGA come from the germline V gene. This CDR3 reads CASSPSQGTLREQYF. CDR3 bases: TGTGCCAGCAGCCCGTCACAGGGGACCCTACGCGAGCAGTACTTC. Drawing the rest from reference TRBV7-3 and TRBJ2-7, the complete variable domain is GAGVSQTPSNKVTEKGKYVELRCDPISGHTALYWYRQSLGQGPEFLIYFQGTGAADDSGLPNDRFFAVRPEGSVSTLKIQRTERGDSAVYLCASSPSQGTLREQYFGPGTRLTVT.

The V call is TRBV4-2, the J call TRBJ2-7; D not resolved. Deletions cut 1 base from V and 0 bases from J, with 10 bases between. Germline V CDR1 and CDR2: LGHNA, YNFKEQ. The CDR3 consists of 15 residues. CDR3 bases: TGTGCCAGCAGCCAAGGCTGGGCCAACTCCTACGAGCAGTACTTC. Translated, it gives CASSQGWANSYEQYF.